Listed below are T cell receptor beta chains from one sample, sequenced in a study of blood T cell repertoires in COVID-19. Profiled with immunoSEQ multiplex PCR; TCRdb holds only in-frame clones, not every one. The table lists fewer than 250,000 clones, 65% to 85% of them singletons. The sequencing input was peripheral blood. Source of these receptors: a man in his forties or fifties with active or convalescent COVID-19. The CDR3 runs from the conserved cysteine through the conserved F or W. Fields, in order: J gene, V gene, D gene, clone size, CDR3 protein, CDR3 DNA. D genes are given only for firm matches. Some rows mark clone size as missing; the rest say once, few, many or name a class of expanded clone.

j_call: TRBJ1-5
v_call: TRBV18
d_call: NA
clone_size: once
cdr3_aa: CASSPGGSNQPQHF
cdr3_nt: TGTGCCAGCTCACCTGGGGGGAGCAATCAGCCCCAGCATTTT

j_call: TRBJ2-7
v_call: TRBV24-1
d_call: NA
clone_size: NA
cdr3_aa: CATSDYREQYF
cdr3_nt: TGTGCCACCAGTGATTATCGGGAGCAGTACTTC

j_call: TRBJ1-2
v_call: TRBV4-1
d_call: NA
clone_size: NA
cdr3_aa: CASSQRLTVSNYGYTF
cdr3_nt: TGCGCCAGCAGCCAAAGATTGACAGTATCTAACTATGGCTACACCTTC

j_call: TRBJ1-6
v_call: TRBV7-2
d_call: NA
clone_size: NA
cdr3_aa: CASSSVPLTSPLHF
cdr3_nt: TGTGCCAGCAGCTCGGTCCCCCTCACTTCACCCCTCCACTTT

j_call: TRBJ2-5
v_call: TRBV7-8
d_call: TRBD2
clone_size: NA
cdr3_aa: CASSPLTSGGAGSGAQYF
cdr3_nt: TGTGCCAGCAGCCCCTTGACTAGCGGGGGGGCCGGATCCGGGGCCCAGTACTTC

j_call: TRBJ1-2
v_call: TRBV9
d_call: NA
clone_size: NA
cdr3_aa: CASSVDTGTYGYTF
cdr3_nt: TGTGCCAGCAGCGTAGACACGGGTACCTATGGCTACACCTTC

j_call: TRBJ1-1
v_call: TRBV9
d_call: TRBD1
clone_size: NA
cdr3_aa: CASSVVEGAGTEAFF
cdr3_nt: TGTGCCAGCAGCGTAGTAGAGGGGGCAGGAACTGAAGCTTTCTTT

j_call: TRBJ2-1
v_call: TRBV6-5
d_call: TRBD2
clone_size: NA
cdr3_aa: CASSYYLAGSYNEQFF
cdr3_nt: TGTGCCAGCAGTTACTACCTAGCGGGGTCATACAATGAGCAGTTCTTC

j_call: TRBJ1-1
v_call: TRBV6-6
d_call: NA
clone_size: NA
cdr3_aa: CASTGQGMNTEAFF
cdr3_nt: TGTGCCAGCACTGGCCAGGGGATGAACACTGAAGCTTTCTTT

j_call: TRBJ2-7
v_call: TRBV11-2
d_call: NA
clone_size: NA
cdr3_aa: CASSLVLNQVYEQYF
cdr3_nt: TGTGCCAGCAGCTTAGTACTTAACCAAGTCTACGAGCAGTACTTC

j_call: TRBJ1-5
v_call: TRBV9
d_call: NA
clone_size: NA
cdr3_aa: CASSVGDTNQPQHF
cdr3_nt: TGTGCCAGCAGCGTAGGGGACACCAATCAGCCCCAGCATTTT

j_call: TRBJ2-1
v_call: TRBV6-1
d_call: TRBD2
clone_size: NA
cdr3_aa: CASSEALAGGLGEQFF
cdr3_nt: TGTGCCAGCAGTGAAGCACTAGCGGGGGGGTTGGGCGAGCAGTTCTTC

j_call: TRBJ1-2
v_call: TRBV6-2/TRBV6-3
d_call: TRBD1
clone_size: few
cdr3_aa: CASSAGQGRRNYGYTF
cdr3_nt: TGTGCCAGCAGTGCGGGACAGGGTAGACGGAACTATGGCTACACCTTC

j_call: TRBJ2-1
v_call: TRBV28
d_call: TRBD1
clone_size: NA
cdr3_aa: CASSSGGKTYNEQFF
cdr3_nt: TGTGCCAGCAGTTCAGGGGGCAAGACCTACAATGAGCAGTTCTTC

j_call: TRBJ1-2
v_call: TRBV5-1
d_call: NA
clone_size: NA
cdr3_aa: CASSLTGGNGYTF
cdr3_nt: TGCGCCAGCAGCTTGACGGGAGGAAATGGCTACACCTTC

j_call: TRBJ2-1
v_call: TRBV7-8
d_call: NA
clone_size: many
cdr3_aa: CASSPLEGEYNEQFF
cdr3_nt: TGTGCCAGCAGCCCCCTAGAGGGAGAGTACAATGAGCAGTTCTTC

j_call: TRBJ1-1
v_call: TRBV28
d_call: NA
clone_size: NA
cdr3_aa: CASSTNGGDTEAFF
cdr3_nt: TGTGCCAGCAGTACTAACGGCGGGGACACTGAAGCTTTCTTT

j_call: TRBJ2-3
v_call: TRBV27
d_call: TRBD2
clone_size: NA
cdr3_aa: CASSVKTTSGGADTQYF
cdr3_nt: TGTGCCAGCAGCGTCAAGACTACTAGCGGGGGGGCAGATACGCAGTATTTT

j_call: TRBJ1-1
v_call: TRBV7-2
d_call: NA
clone_size: NA
cdr3_aa: CASSSRQASTEAFF
cdr3_nt: TGTGCCAGCAGCTCCCGACAGGCTTCCACTGAAGCTTTCTTT

j_call: TRBJ1-2
v_call: TRBV30
d_call: NA
clone_size: NA
cdr3_aa: CAWSDPRGGKDGYTF
cdr3_nt: TGTGCCTGGAGTGACCCCCGGGGAGGGAAAGATGGCTACACCTTC

j_call: TRBJ1-4
v_call: TRBV19
d_call: TRBD1
clone_size: NA
cdr3_aa: CASSRGDSLEKLFF
cdr3_nt: TGTGCCAGTAGTAGGGGGGACAGTCTTGAAAAACTGTTTTTT

j_call: TRBJ1-2
v_call: TRBV23-1
d_call: NA
clone_size: once
cdr3_aa: CASSLARAMVSYGYTF
cdr3_nt: TGCGCCAGCAGTCTCGCCAGGGCGATGGTCTCCTATGGCTACACCTTC

j_call: TRBJ2-7
v_call: TRBV5-1
d_call: NA
clone_size: NA
cdr3_aa: CASSFILGGSSYEQYF
cdr3_nt: TGCGCCAGCAGCTTTATCCTGGGAGGAAGCTCCTACGAGCAGTACTTC

j_call: TRBJ1-3
v_call: TRBV2
d_call: TRBD1
clone_size: NA
cdr3_aa: CASSPDRLKGNTIYF
cdr3_nt: TGTGCCAGCAGCCCGGACAGGCTAAAAGGAAACACCATATATTTT

j_call: TRBJ1-6
v_call: TRBV10-3
d_call: NA
clone_size: few
cdr3_aa: CAISERGRGTYNSPLHF
cdr3_nt: TGTGCCATCAGTGAACGGGGGAGGGGAACCTATAATTCACCCCTCCACTTT

j_call: TRBJ2-7
v_call: TRBV11-2
d_call: NA
clone_size: NA
cdr3_aa: CASSLVATGYEQYF
cdr3_nt: TGTGCCAGCAGCTTAGTTGCGACGGGCTACGAGCAGTACTTC

j_call: TRBJ2-5
v_call: TRBV6-5
d_call: TRBD1
clone_size: NA
cdr3_aa: CASRDREEETQYF
cdr3_nt: TGTGCCAGCAGGGACAGGGAGGAGGAGACCCAGTACTTC

j_call: TRBJ1-2
v_call: TRBV7-6
d_call: TRBD1
clone_size: NA
cdr3_aa: CASSPTGGMSYGYTF
cdr3_nt: TGTGCCAGCAGTCCGACAGGGGGCATGTCCTATGGCTACACCTTC

j_call: TRBJ2-7
v_call: TRBV3-1/TRBV3-2
d_call: TRBD2
clone_size: NA
cdr3_aa: CASSQELAAYEQYF
cdr3_nt: TGTGCCAGCAGCCAAGAACTAGCGGCCTACGAGCAGTACTTC

j_call: TRBJ1-3
v_call: TRBV28
d_call: NA
clone_size: NA
cdr3_aa: CASSLRPSSGNTIYF
cdr3_nt: TGTGCCAGCAGCCTGAGGCCGTCCTCTGGAAACACCATATATTTT

j_call: TRBJ2-7
v_call: TRBV28
d_call: TRBD1
clone_size: NA
cdr3_aa: CASSPPGTGVYEQYF
cdr3_nt: TGTGCCAGCAGCCCCCCCGGGACAGGGGTCTACGAGCAGTACTTC

j_call: TRBJ2-3
v_call: TRBV7-9
d_call: TRBD1
clone_size: NA
cdr3_aa: CASSPTRDRVGADTQYF
cdr3_nt: TGTGCCAGCAGTCCCACCCGGGACAGGGTAGGGGCAGATACGCAGTATTTT

j_call: TRBJ2-3
v_call: TRBV24-1
d_call: TRBD1
clone_size: NA
cdr3_aa: CATSDFAGQGDTQYF
cdr3_nt: TGTGCCACCAGTGATTTCGCGGGACAGGGTGATACGCAGTATTTT

j_call: TRBJ2-3
v_call: TRBV3-1/TRBV3-2
d_call: NA
clone_size: once
cdr3_aa: CASSQSRLGPPVDTQYF
cdr3_nt: TGTGCCAGCAGCCAAAGTCGTTTGGGGCCTCCGGTTGATACGCAGTATTTT

j_call: TRBJ1-1
v_call: TRBV30
d_call: TRBD1
clone_size: NA
cdr3_aa: CACIQGGNTEAFF
cdr3_nt: TGTGCCTGTATACAGGGGGGGAACACTGAAGCTTTCTTT

j_call: TRBJ1-2
v_call: TRBV14
d_call: NA
clone_size: NA
cdr3_aa: CASSQDLGRADYGYTF
cdr3_nt: TGTGCCAGCAGCCAAGACTTAGGCAGGGCTGACTATGGCTACACCTTC

j_call: TRBJ1-2
v_call: TRBV29-1
d_call: TRBD1
clone_size: NA
cdr3_aa: CSVEGDRVGDYGYTF
cdr3_nt: TGCAGCGTTGAAGGAGACAGGGTGGGGGACTATGGCTACACCTTC

j_call: TRBJ1-4
v_call: TRBV6-6
d_call: NA
clone_size: NA
cdr3_aa: CASGGGGINEKLFF
cdr3_nt: TGTGCCAGCGGAGGGGGGGGGATTAACGAAAAACTGTTTTTT

j_call: TRBJ2-3
v_call: TRBV7-8
d_call: TRBD1
clone_size: NA
cdr3_aa: CASSSPTGGPTDTQYF
cdr3_nt: TGTGCCAGCAGCTCGCCGACAGGGGGTCCCACAGATACGCAGTATTTT

j_call: TRBJ1-2
v_call: TRBV2
d_call: TRBD1
clone_size: NA
cdr3_aa: CASSESGTGNYGYTF
cdr3_nt: TGTGCCAGCAGTGAATCCGGGACAGGGAACTATGGCTACACCTTC

j_call: TRBJ1-2
v_call: TRBV6-4
d_call: NA
clone_size: NA
cdr3_aa: CASSESGGYSYTF
cdr3_nt: TGTGCCAGCAGTGAGTCGGGGGGATACAGCTACACCTTC

j_call: TRBJ2-7
v_call: TRBV5-1
d_call: TRBD1
clone_size: NA
cdr3_aa: CASSFNRGAYEQYF
cdr3_nt: TGCGCCAGCAGCTTCAACAGGGGGGCCTACGAGCAGTACTTC